This T cell receptor beta chain was profiled in a study of cytomegalovirus exposure and HLA in healthy donors. Study context: Most donors, around 81% of several hundred genotyped, fell in the Caucasian-associated ancestry cluster.

The PCR employed 60 Vbeta primers together with 13 Jbeta primers. The assay was immunoSEQ multiplex PCR, and TCRdb's table has in-frame clones only and misses some. The sample lists about 130,000 clones, about 85% occurring once. To note about this clone: The target antigen is unknown.

The germline gives CDR1 KGHSH, CDR2 LQKENI. The CDR3 is made up of 15 amino acids. Trimming removed 2 bases from V and 7 bases from J, with 17 bases in between. General study findings and limits: There were some public TCRs occurring in many donors, but most TCR sequences were rare. Further analysis was carried out later, and it showed several of the most significant clusters appearing linked to common viral pathogens.

The genes are TRBV18 and TRBJ1-2; D call uncertain. Material for sequencing was PBMCs. The sequence derives from a boy aged 10-17 years in good health and CMV-seronegative. For the CDR3, the DNA is TGTGCCAGCTCACCAAGGGAGAGTCGGCTTCGTGGCTACACCTTC. This gives the protein CASSPRESRLRGYTF.